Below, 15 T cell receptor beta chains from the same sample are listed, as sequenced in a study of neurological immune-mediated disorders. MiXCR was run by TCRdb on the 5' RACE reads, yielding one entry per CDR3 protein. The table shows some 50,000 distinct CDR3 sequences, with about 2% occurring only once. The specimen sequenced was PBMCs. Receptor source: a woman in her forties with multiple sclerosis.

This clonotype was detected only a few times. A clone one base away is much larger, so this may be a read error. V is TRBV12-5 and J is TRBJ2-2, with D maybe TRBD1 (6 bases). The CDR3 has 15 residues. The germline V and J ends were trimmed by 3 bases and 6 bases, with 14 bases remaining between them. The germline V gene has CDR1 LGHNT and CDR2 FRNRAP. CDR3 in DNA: TGTGCTAGTGGTTTCTTGGGAAAGGGGGCCGGGGAGCTGTTTTTT. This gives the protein CASGFLGKGAGELFF. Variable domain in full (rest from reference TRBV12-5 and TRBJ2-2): DARVTQTPRHKVTEMGQEVTMRCQPILGHNTVFWYRQTMMQGLELLAYFRNRAPLDDSGMPKDRFSAEMPDATLATLKIQPSEPRDSAVYFCASGFLGKGAGELFFGEGSRLTVL.

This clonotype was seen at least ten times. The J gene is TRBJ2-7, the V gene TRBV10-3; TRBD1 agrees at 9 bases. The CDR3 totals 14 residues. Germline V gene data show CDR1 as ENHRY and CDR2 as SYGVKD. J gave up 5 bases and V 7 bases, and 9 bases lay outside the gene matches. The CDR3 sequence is CAIKDRGQLHEQYF. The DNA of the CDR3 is TGTGCCATCAAGGACAGGGGCCAACTCCACGAGCAGTACTTC.

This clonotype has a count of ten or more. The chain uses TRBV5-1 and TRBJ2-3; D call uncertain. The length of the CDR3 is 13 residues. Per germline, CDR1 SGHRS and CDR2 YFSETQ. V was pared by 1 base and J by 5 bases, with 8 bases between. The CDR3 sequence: CASSLPLGDTQYF. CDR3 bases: TGCGCCAGCAGCTTGCCCCTAGGAGATACGCAGTATTTT. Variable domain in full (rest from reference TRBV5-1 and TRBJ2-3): KAGVTQTPRYLIKTRGQQVTLSCSPISGHRSVSWYQQTPGQGLQFLFEYFSETQRNKGNFPGRFSGRQFSNSRSEMNVSTLELGDSALYLCASSLPLGDTQYFGPGTRLTVL.

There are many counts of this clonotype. This CDR3 is CAISALDRGYEQYF. In DNA, the CDR3 is TGTGCCATCAGTGCTTTGGACAGGGGCTACGAGCAGTACTTC. The chain employs TRBV10-3 and TRBJ2-7, with 9 nucleotides matching TRBD1. CDR3 length: 14 residues. Germline V gene data show CDR1 as ENHRY and CDR2 as SYGVKD. After removal of 4 bases from V and 3 bases from J, the junction contained 4 bases not matched to a gene.

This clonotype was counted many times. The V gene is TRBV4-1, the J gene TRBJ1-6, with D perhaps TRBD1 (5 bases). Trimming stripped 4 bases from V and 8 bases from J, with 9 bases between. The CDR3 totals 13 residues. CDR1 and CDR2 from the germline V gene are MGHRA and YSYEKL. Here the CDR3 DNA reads TGCGCCAGCAGCCGGGCGGGGGATTCACCCCTCCACTTT. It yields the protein CASSRAGDSPLHF.

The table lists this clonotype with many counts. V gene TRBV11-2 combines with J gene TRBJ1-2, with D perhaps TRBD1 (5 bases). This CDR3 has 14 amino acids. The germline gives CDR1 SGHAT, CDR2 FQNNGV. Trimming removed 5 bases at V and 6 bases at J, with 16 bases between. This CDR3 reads CASSHMGREDGYTF. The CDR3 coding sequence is TGTGCCAGCAGCCATATGGGCAGGGAGGATGGCTACACCTTC.

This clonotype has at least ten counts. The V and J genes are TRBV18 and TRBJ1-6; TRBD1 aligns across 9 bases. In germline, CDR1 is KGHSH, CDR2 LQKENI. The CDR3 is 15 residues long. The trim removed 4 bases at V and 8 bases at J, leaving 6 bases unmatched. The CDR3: CASSRLTGGDSPLHF. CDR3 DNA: TGTGCCAGCTCACGACTGACAGGGGGGGATTCACCCCTCCACTTT.

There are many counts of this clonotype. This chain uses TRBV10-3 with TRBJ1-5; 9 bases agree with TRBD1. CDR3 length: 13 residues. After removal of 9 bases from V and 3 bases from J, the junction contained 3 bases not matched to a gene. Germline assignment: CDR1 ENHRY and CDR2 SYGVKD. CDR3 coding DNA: TGTGCCATTCGGGACAGGGTCAATCAGCCCCAGCATTTT. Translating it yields CAIRDRVNQPQHF.

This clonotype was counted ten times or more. The CDR3 DNA reads as TGTGCCAGCAACCGGGACAGGGGGCACGGGGAGCTGTTTTTT. Its translation: CASNRDRGHGELFF. The chain employs TRBV6-1 and TRBJ2-2; 12 positions agree with TRBD1. Losses at the gene ends were 7 bases for V and 7 bases for J; bases not matched to a gene: 4. The CDR3 contains 14 residues. The germline V gene has CDR1 MNHNS and CDR2 SASEGT.

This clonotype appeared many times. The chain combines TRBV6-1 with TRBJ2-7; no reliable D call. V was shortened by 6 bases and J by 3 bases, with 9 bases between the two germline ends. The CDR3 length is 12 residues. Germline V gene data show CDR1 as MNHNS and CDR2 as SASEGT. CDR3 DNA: TGTGCCAGCAGCCTCGATTACTACGAGCAGTACTTC. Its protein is CASSLDYYEQYF.

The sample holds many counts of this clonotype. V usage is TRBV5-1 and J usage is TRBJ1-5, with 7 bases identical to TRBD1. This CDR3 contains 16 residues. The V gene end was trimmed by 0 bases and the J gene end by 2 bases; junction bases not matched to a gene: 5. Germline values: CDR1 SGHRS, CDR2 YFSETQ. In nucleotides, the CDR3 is TGCGCCAGCAGCTTGGGACAGGGAGGCGGCAATCAGCCCCAGCATTTT. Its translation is CASSLGQGGGNQPQHF.

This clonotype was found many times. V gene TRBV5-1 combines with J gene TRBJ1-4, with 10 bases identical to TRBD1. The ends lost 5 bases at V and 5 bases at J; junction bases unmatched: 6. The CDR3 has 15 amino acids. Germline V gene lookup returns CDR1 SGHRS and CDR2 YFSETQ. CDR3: CASSNPGQGNEKLFF. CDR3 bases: TGCGCCAGCAGTAACCCGGGACAGGGGAATGAAAAACTGTTTTTT.

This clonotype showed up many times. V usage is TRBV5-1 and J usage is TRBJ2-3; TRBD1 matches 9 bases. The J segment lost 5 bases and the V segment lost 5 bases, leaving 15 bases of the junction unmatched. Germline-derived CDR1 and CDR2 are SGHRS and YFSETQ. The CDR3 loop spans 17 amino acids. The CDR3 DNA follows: TGCGCCAGCAGGGAAACTAACAGGGGGCAGGAGGAAGATACGCAGTATTTT. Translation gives CASRETNRGQEEDTQYF.

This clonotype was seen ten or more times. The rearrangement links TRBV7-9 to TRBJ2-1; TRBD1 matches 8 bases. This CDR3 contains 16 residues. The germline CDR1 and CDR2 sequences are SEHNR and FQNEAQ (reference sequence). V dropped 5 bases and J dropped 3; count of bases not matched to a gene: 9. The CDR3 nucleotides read TGTGCCAGCAGCGCAACCGGGACAGGCAGCTACAATGAGCAGTTCTTC. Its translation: CASSATGTGSYNEQFF.

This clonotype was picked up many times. The CDR3 nucleotides are TGCGCCAGCAGCTCGACAGGCGCCCGAGGAGAGACCCAGTACTTC. This translates into CASSSTGARGETQYF. This rearrangement joins TRBV5-1 to TRBJ2-5, with D perhaps matching TRBD1 (6 bases). Per the germline V gene, CDR1 is SGHRS and CDR2 is YFSETQ. The CDR3 runs to 15 residues. Trimming shortened V by 3 bases and J by 4 bases, and 16 bases separated the two germline ends.